Listed below are T cell receptor beta chains from one sample, sequenced in a study of T cell responses to AZD1222 COVID-19 vaccine. Profiling relied on immunoSEQ multiplex PCR, and the TCRdb table lists in-frame clones only, not all of them. Among approximately 130,000 clones listed, about nine tenths were seen once. The sequenced sample was peripheral blood, obtained 28 days after the second dose of the MenACWY control vaccine. These TCRs come from an adult who received the MenACWY meningococcal vaccine as a control. CDR3s include the opening cysteine and the closing phenylalanine or tryptophan. D genes are given only for firm matches. Size tells how often a clone was seen (once, few, many) or the class of an expanded clone, and some rows leave it out.

d_gene	abundance	v_gene	j_gene	CDR3nt	CDR3aa
-	few	TRBV30	TRBJ1-2	TGTGCCGGTTCTACAGGGTCGGGCTACACCTTC	CAGSTGSGYTF
TRBD2	-	TRBV6-5	TRBJ2-7	TGTGCCAGCAGTTACGGGACTAGCGGGGGCTTAGGGGAGCAGTACTTC	CASSYGTSGGLGEQYF
-	-	TRBV29-1	TRBJ2-2	TGCAGCGTTGAAGGCCCGGGGTCTTACACCGGGGAGCTGTTTTTT	CSVEGPGSYTGELFF
TRBD1	-	TRBV5-6	TRBJ2-7	TGTGCCAGCAGCTTTAACAGGGGATACGAGCAGTACTTC	CASSFNRGYEQYF
-	-	TRBV19	TRBJ1-2	TGTGCCAGCACTCCGGCAGGAAACTATGGCTACACCTTC	CASTPAGNYGYTF
-	-	TRBV7-3	TRBJ2-1	TGTGCCAGCAGCTCCAGAGGGGACTCCTCCTACAATGAGCAGTTCTTC	CASSSRGDSSYNEQFF
TRBD1	-	TRBV6-5	TRBJ1-2	TGTGCCAGCAGTTACTCGAGACAGGGGGCTCACTATGGCTACACCTTC	CASSYSRQGAHYGYTF
-	few	TRBV6-6	TRBJ1-2	TGTGCCAGCAGTTACCGCGCGAACCATAACTATGGCTACACCTTC	CASSYRANHNYGYTF
-	-	TRBV6-2/TRBV6-3	TRBJ2-1	TGTGCCAGCAGCCAGACGACAGCCAATGAGCAGTTCTTC	CASSQTTANEQFF
-	once	TRBV6-2/TRBV6-3	TRBJ2-5	TGTGCCAGCAGTTACTCGATGGAGACCCGAGGGAGGGAGACCCAGTACTTC	CASSYSMETRGRETQYF
-	few	TRBV5-1	TRBJ2-5	TGCGCCAGCAGCTTCTCGGGGGCGGGGCAAGAGACCCAGTACTTC	CASSFSGAGQETQYF
-	once	TRBV27	TRBJ2-5	TGTGCCAGCAGTTTATTCGGGGGGACAAAAGAGACCCAGTACTTC	CASSLFGGTKETQYF
-	-	TRBV18	TRBJ1-5	TGTGCCAGCTCCCCGGGACCATATAGCAATCAGCCCCAGCATTTT	CASSPGPYSNQPQHF
-	-	TRBV5-1	TRBJ2-5	TGCGCCAGCAGCTTGGTAGCCGGGGACGAGACCCAGTACTTC	CASSLVAGDETQYF
-	-	TRBV27	TRBJ2-3	TGTGCCAGCAGTATCTTACTACTCTCGGGAGATACAGATACGCAGTATTTT	CASSILLLSGDTDTQYF
-	-	TRBV5-4	TRBJ1-4	TGTGCCAGCAGCTTTGGCGGGAACAATGAAAAACTGTTTTTT	CASSFGGNNEKLFF
-	-	TRBV5-8	TRBJ1-2	TGTGCCAGCAGCTTGGTGTTGTTACAGGGAGGCGGCTACACCTTC	CASSLVLLQGGGYTF
-	once	TRBV28	TRBJ2-3	TGTGCCAGCAGCCCCTCGGGACAAGAAACGGTAGAGACGCAGTATTTT	CASSPSGQETVETQYF
TRBD1	few	TRBV24-1	TRBJ1-2	TGTGCCACCAGCTCGGGACAGGGTCTCAGTGGCTACACCTTC	CATSSGQGLSGYTF
TRBD2	-	TRBV19	TRBJ2-3	TGTGCCAGTGGGCGGGAGGTCGGCACAGATACGCAGTATTTT	CASGREVGTDTQYF
TRBD2	-	TRBV19	TRBJ2-1	TGTGCCAGTAGTATGGGGACTAGCAATGAGCAGTTCTTC	CASSMGTSNEQFF
-	once	TRBV10-3	TRBJ2-7	TGTGCCACTGCGAGGCCCTCCTACGAGCAGTACTTC	CATARPSYEQYF
TRBD2	once	TRBV5-1	TRBJ2-2	TGCGCCAGCAGCTTGGCTGATATAAGCGGGAGCTATATTGTCGGGGAGCTGTTTTTT	CASSLADISGSYIVGELFF
-	-	TRBV11-2	TRBJ2-3	TGTGCCAGCAGTATGAACACAGATACGCAGTATTTT	CASSMNTDTQYF
-	few	TRBV28	TRBJ2-2	TGTGCCAGCAGTCAAATACAGGGACATCTAACCGGGGAGCTGTTTTTT	CASSQIQGHLTGELFF
TRBD1	-	TRBV7-2	TRBJ2-2	TGTGCCAGCAGCCTAAGGACAGGCTTGGCCGGGGAGCTGTTTTTT	CASSLRTGLAGELFF
-	-	TRBV12-3/TRBV12-4	TRBJ1-2	TGTGCCAGCAGTACGACAGTGCAGCAGGGCTACACCTTC	CASSTTVQQGYTF
-	-	TRBV20-1	TRBJ2-1	TGCAGTGCCTCAGCTGATGAGCAGTTCTTC	CSASADEQFF
TRBD2	-	TRBV7-2	TRBJ2-3	TGTGCCAGCAGCTTTGTGGGGGGGGGAACAGATACGCAGTATTTT	CASSFVGGGTDTQYF
TRBD1	-	TRBV7-2	TRBJ2-1	TGTGCCAGCAGCTTAGGAACGGACAGGTCTGGACAGTTCTTC	CASSLGTDRSGQFF